This T cell receptor beta chain was recovered during a study of cytomegalovirus exposure and HLA in healthy donors. Broader study findings: With DRB1 most and HLA-C fewest, TCR association rates differed between HLA loci in a later analysis. A missense DCLRE1C variant was associated with V- and J-gene trimming of TCR beta chains in a later analysis, and an independent cohort replicated the association. A later analysis showed that HLA-associated TCR beta chains had undergone more clonal expansion than equally common others. Researchers reportedly found TCR beta sequences accurately predicted most subjects' HLA-A and HLA-B alleles.

Researchers ran the PCR with 60 Vbeta and 13 Jbeta primers. TCRdb's copy holds only in-frame clones and misses some; the assay was immunoSEQ multiplex PCR. Of 150,000 to 200,000 clones in the sample, 9.5% to 15% were seen once. About this clone itself: Its antigen remains unknown.

The CDR3 is made up of 14 amino acids. Looked up from germline, CDR1 is GTSNPN and CDR2 is SVGIG (reference sequence). Trimming shortened V by 0 bases and J by 7 bases, and 13 bases separated the two germline ends. The V gene is TRBV30, the J gene TRBJ1-5; D gene ambiguous. The specimen was PBMCs. The clonotype comes from a man aged 50 to 59 in good health and CMV-seropositive. Written as DNA, the CDR3 is TGTGCCTGGAGTGTACAAGCAGGAAACCAGCCCCAGCATTTT. Translation: CAWSVQAGNQPQHF.